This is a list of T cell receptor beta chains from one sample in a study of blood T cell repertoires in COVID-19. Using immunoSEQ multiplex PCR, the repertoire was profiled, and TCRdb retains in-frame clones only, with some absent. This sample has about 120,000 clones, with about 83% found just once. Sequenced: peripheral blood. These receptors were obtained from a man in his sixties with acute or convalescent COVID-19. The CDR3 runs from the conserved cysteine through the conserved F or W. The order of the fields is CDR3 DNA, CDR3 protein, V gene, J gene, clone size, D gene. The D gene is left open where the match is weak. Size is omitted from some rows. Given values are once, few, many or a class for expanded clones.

CDR3nt: TGTGCCAGCAGCTTAGCGAACAGGGCCGATTACGAGCAGTACTTC
CDR3aa: CASSLANRADYEQYF
v_gene: TRBV7-2
j_gene: TRBJ2-7
abundance: -
d_gene: -

CDR3nt: TGTGCCAGCAGCCCCCGCGCTAGCGGCTCCTACAATGAGCAGTTCTTC
CDR3aa: CASSPRASGSYNEQFF
v_gene: TRBV7-6
j_gene: TRBJ2-1
abundance: -
d_gene: TRBD2

CDR3nt: TGTGCCAGCAGCATGGGACTTTACAATGAGCAGTTCTTC
CDR3aa: CASSMGLYNEQFF
v_gene: TRBV7-9
j_gene: TRBJ2-1
abundance: -
d_gene: -

CDR3nt: TGTGCCAGCAGTTATTACAACTACGAGCAGTACTTC
CDR3aa: CASSYYNYEQYF
v_gene: TRBV6-2/TRBV6-3
j_gene: TRBJ2-7
abundance: -
d_gene: -

CDR3nt: TGCGCCAGCAGCTCCGGGACTAGCGGGAGCACAGATACGCAGTATTTT
CDR3aa: CASSSGTSGSTDTQYF
v_gene: TRBV5-1
j_gene: TRBJ2-3
abundance: -
d_gene: TRBD2

CDR3nt: TGTGCCAGCAGCGTTTCTTGGGCCGCCAATGAGCAGTTCTTC
CDR3aa: CASSVSWAANEQFF
v_gene: TRBV11-3
j_gene: TRBJ2-1
abundance: -
d_gene: -

CDR3nt: TGTGCCAGCAGTTTCCGGGGGGCTGAGCAGTTCTTC
CDR3aa: CASSFRGAEQFF
v_gene: TRBV6-2/TRBV6-3
j_gene: TRBJ2-1
abundance: once
d_gene: -

CDR3nt: TGTGCCAGCTCACTTTGGGGGACGGAGGGTAATGAGCAGTTCTTC
CDR3aa: CASSLWGTEGNEQFF
v_gene: TRBV18
j_gene: TRBJ2-1
abundance: -
d_gene: -

CDR3nt: TGTGCCAGCCGGGACAGGGATAATGAAAAACTGTTTTTT
CDR3aa: CASRDRDNEKLFF
v_gene: TRBV27
j_gene: TRBJ1-4
abundance: -
d_gene: TRBD1

CDR3nt: TGTGCCACTCCCGGGCAGGGGGTGGAGCAGTACTTC
CDR3aa: CATPGQGVEQYF
v_gene: TRBV7-5
j_gene: TRBJ2-7
abundance: -
d_gene: -

CDR3nt: TGTGCCAGCAGCCACACTGGGGGGGACCGCTCCTACGAGCAGTACTTC
CDR3aa: CASSHTGGDRSYEQYF
v_gene: TRBV7-9
j_gene: TRBJ2-7
abundance: -
d_gene: TRBD2

CDR3nt: TGTGCCAGCAGAGACCTCCGGGACAGACCTTACGAGCAGTACTTC
CDR3aa: CASRDLRDRPYEQYF
v_gene: TRBV21-1
j_gene: TRBJ2-7
abundance: -
d_gene: -

CDR3nt: TGTGCCAGCAGCGTAGGACGGGACAGGCCCTCTAACTATGGCTACACCTTC
CDR3aa: CASSVGRDRPSNYGYTF
v_gene: TRBV9
j_gene: TRBJ1-2
abundance: few
d_gene: TRBD1

CDR3nt: TGTGCCAGCTCAAGCTTTCCGGGGGGAATTACTGAAGCTTTCTTT
CDR3aa: CASSSFPGGITEAFF
v_gene: TRBV18
j_gene: TRBJ1-1
abundance: many
d_gene: -

CDR3nt: TGTGCCAGCAGCGGGGCTAAAGGAACCGGGGAGCTGTTTTTT
CDR3aa: CASSGAKGTGELFF
v_gene: TRBV11-1
j_gene: TRBJ2-2
abundance: -
d_gene: -

CDR3nt: TGTGCCAGTAGTCCGGGAGTCACCTACAATGAGCAGTTCTTC
CDR3aa: CASSPGVTYNEQFF
v_gene: TRBV19
j_gene: TRBJ2-1
abundance: few
d_gene: -

CDR3nt: TGTGCCAGCAGCTCTTGGACAGGGGAGAGCAATCAGCCCCAGCATTTT
CDR3aa: CASSSWTGESNQPQHF
v_gene: TRBV7-9
j_gene: TRBJ1-5
abundance: -
d_gene: TRBD1

CDR3nt: TGTGCCAGCAGCGTTGATCAGGGGCGAGGGGAGACCCAGTACTTC
CDR3aa: CASSVDQGRGETQYF
v_gene: TRBV5-4
j_gene: TRBJ2-5
abundance: -
d_gene: -

CDR3nt: TGTGCCAGCATCAGAGGGACTAGCGGGGGGAATGAGCAGTTCTTC
CDR3aa: CASIRGTSGGNEQFF
v_gene: TRBV28
j_gene: TRBJ2-1
abundance: -
d_gene: TRBD2

CDR3nt: TGTGCCATCAATAGTCCGGGAATCACAGATACGCAGTATTTT
CDR3aa: CAINSPGITDTQYF
v_gene: TRBV10-3
j_gene: TRBJ2-3
abundance: once
d_gene: -

CDR3nt: TGCGCCAGCAGTCGGAGTGGGGCTAGCACAGATACGCAGTATTTT
CDR3aa: CASSRSGASTDTQYF
v_gene: TRBV23-1
j_gene: TRBJ2-3
abundance: -
d_gene: -

CDR3nt: TGTGCCAGCAGTGACTCGGGACAGAAGTATTTT
CDR3aa: CASSDSGQKYF
v_gene: TRBV6-4
j_gene: TRBJ2-3
abundance: -
d_gene: TRBD1

CDR3nt: TGTGCCAGCCGACCCATTACTAGCGGGATCGGGGAGCAGTACTTC
CDR3aa: CASRPITSGIGEQYF
v_gene: TRBV2
j_gene: TRBJ2-7
abundance: -
d_gene: TRBD2

CDR3nt: TGTGCCAGCAGCTTGGACAGGGAGACAGATACGCAGTATTTT
CDR3aa: CASSLDRETDTQYF
v_gene: TRBV11-2
j_gene: TRBJ2-3
abundance: -
d_gene: TRBD1

CDR3nt: TGTGCCAGCAGTTTAAATATCCAGGGAATTCAGTACTTC
CDR3aa: CASSLNIQGIQYF
v_gene: TRBV28
j_gene: TRBJ2-4
abundance: once
d_gene: -

CDR3nt: TGTGCCAGCAGCTCCGGACTAGCGGGGAGCATAGATACGCAGTATTTT
CDR3aa: CASSSGLAGSIDTQYF
v_gene: TRBV7-6
j_gene: TRBJ2-3
abundance: -
d_gene: TRBD2

CDR3nt: TGTGCCAGCAGCCGAGCGGGAGGAAGCGAGCAGTACTTC
CDR3aa: CASSRAGGSEQYF
v_gene: TRBV6-2/TRBV6-3
j_gene: TRBJ2-7
abundance: -
d_gene: TRBD2

CDR3nt: TGTGCCAGCTCACCGAGCCAGGCACCTAACTATGGCTACACCTTC
CDR3aa: CASSPSQAPNYGYTF
v_gene: TRBV18
j_gene: TRBJ1-2
abundance: once
d_gene: -

CDR3nt: TGCGCCAGCAGCCCCCTCCGGGGAGGCTTTGGGTCCGAGCAGTACTTC
CDR3aa: CASSPLRGGFGSEQYF
v_gene: TRBV5-1
j_gene: TRBJ2-7
abundance: -
d_gene: -

CDR3nt: TGTGCCAGCAGCTTGGGAGGGTCCAACGAGCAGTACTTC
CDR3aa: CASSLGGSNEQYF
v_gene: TRBV5-4
j_gene: TRBJ2-7
abundance: -
d_gene: -

CDR3nt: TGTGCCAGTAGTGCCCTAGCGGGAGCGATCGAGCAGTACTTC
CDR3aa: CASSALAGAIEQYF
v_gene: TRBV19
j_gene: TRBJ2-7
abundance: once
d_gene: TRBD2

CDR3nt: TGTGCCAGCAGTCCCGACTTCCGGTTGAACACTGAAGCTTTCTTT
CDR3aa: CASSPDFRLNTEAFF
v_gene: TRBV28
j_gene: TRBJ1-1
abundance: -
d_gene: -

CDR3nt: TGTGCCAGCAGTTTAAGGCCTGGGGGACTCCCCTATGGCTACACCTTC
CDR3aa: CASSLRPGGLPYGYTF
v_gene: TRBV28
j_gene: TRBJ1-2
abundance: -
d_gene: -

CDR3nt: TGTGCCAGCAGCGCCGGGACAGGGACAAATGAGCAGTTCTTC
CDR3aa: CASSAGTGTNEQFF
v_gene: TRBV9
j_gene: TRBJ2-1
abundance: -
d_gene: TRBD1

CDR3nt: TGTGCCAGCAGTTCAGGGAACTATGGCTACACCTTC
CDR3aa: CASSSGNYGYTF
v_gene: TRBV6-5
j_gene: TRBJ1-2
abundance: -
d_gene: -

CDR3nt: TGTGCCAGCAGCTCGCATGCGGGGACAGGGGCGGGCGAGCAGTACTTC
CDR3aa: CASSSHAGTGAGEQYF
v_gene: TRBV7-2
j_gene: TRBJ2-7
abundance: -
d_gene: TRBD1

CDR3nt: TGTGCCAGTAGTCCGGACTGGATAAAGCGCAATCAGCCCCAGCATTTT
CDR3aa: CASSPDWIKRNQPQHF
v_gene: TRBV19
j_gene: TRBJ1-5
abundance: -
d_gene: -

CDR3nt: TGTGCCAGTAGGGGCCAACATAATTCACCCCTCCACTTT
CDR3aa: CASRGQHNSPLHF
v_gene: TRBV19
j_gene: TRBJ1-6
abundance: -
d_gene: -

CDR3nt: TGTGCCAGCATTGTAGGGACAGGGATCGGGGAGCTGTTTTTT
CDR3aa: CASIVGTGIGELFF
v_gene: TRBV28
j_gene: TRBJ2-2
abundance: -
d_gene: TRBD1

CDR3nt: TGCGCCAGCAGCCCAGATGCGTCCGGGGGGTTATTGAATGAGCAGTTCTTC
CDR3aa: CASSPDASGGLLNEQFF
v_gene: TRBV4-3
j_gene: TRBJ2-1
abundance: once
d_gene: TRBD2

CDR3nt: TGTGCCAGCAGAGGGACTCTTGAAAGTCATTACGAGCAGTACTTC
CDR3aa: CASRGTLESHYEQYF
v_gene: TRBV27
j_gene: TRBJ2-7
abundance: -
d_gene: -

CDR3nt: TGTGCCATCAGTGAGCTGGGCGCAAGCACAGATACGCAGTATTTT
CDR3aa: CAISELGASTDTQYF
v_gene: TRBV10-3
j_gene: TRBJ2-3
abundance: -
d_gene: -

CDR3nt: TGTGCCAGCAGTTTAAGCAGGAATCAGCCCCAGCATTTT
CDR3aa: CASSLSRNQPQHF
v_gene: TRBV28
j_gene: TRBJ1-5
abundance: -
d_gene: -

CDR3nt: TGTGCCAGCAGTCAGCGGGAGCGCCTAGATACGCAGTATTTT
CDR3aa: CASSQRERLDTQYF
v_gene: TRBV21-1
j_gene: TRBJ2-3
abundance: -
d_gene: -

CDR3nt: TGTGCCAGCAGGTCAGGGAATAGCAATCAGCCCCAGCATTTT
CDR3aa: CASRSGNSNQPQHF
v_gene: TRBV27
j_gene: TRBJ1-5
abundance: -
d_gene: -

CDR3nt: TGTGCCAGCAGCGAACAGGGGGGTGCAGATACGCAGTATTTT
CDR3aa: CASSEQGGADTQYF
v_gene: TRBV11-3
j_gene: TRBJ2-3
abundance: -
d_gene: TRBD1

CDR3nt: TGTGCCAGCAGCCCCACTAGCGGGGAGTACAATGAGCAGTTCTTC
CDR3aa: CASSPTSGEYNEQFF
v_gene: TRBV11-2
j_gene: TRBJ2-1
abundance: -
d_gene: TRBD2

CDR3nt: TGTGCCAGCAGCTCCTCGGGACAGGTGAATATGGATCAGCCCCAGCATTTT
CDR3aa: CASSSSGQVNMDQPQHF
v_gene: TRBV7-9
j_gene: TRBJ1-5
abundance: -
d_gene: TRBD1

CDR3nt: TGTGCCAGCAGTATCTATCGAGCGGAAGCCTACGAGCAGTACTTC
CDR3aa: CASSIYRAEAYEQYF
v_gene: TRBV6-6
j_gene: TRBJ2-7
abundance: -
d_gene: -